This T cell receptor (beta chain) was sequenced for a study of cytomegalovirus exposure and HLA in healthy donors. Study-wide points: Earlier findings revealed that most TCR beta V segments proved productive either about 90% or about 30% of the time. In a later analysis, an Asian-associated ancestry cluster reportedly showed fewer N-insertions than the approximately 610-donor mean. Across donors, presence/absence analyses took sequencing depth to be roughly uniform.

This clone occurred once. Its antigen is as yet unknown. The PCR contained 60 Vbeta and 13 Jbeta primers. The repertoire was sequenced with immunoSEQ multiplex PCR; TCRdb's copy has only in-frame clones and lacks some. The sample lists under 250,000 clones; around 77% were seen once. Sequencing used PBMCs. This receptor was obtained from a woman aged 25 to 39 in good health and CMV-seronegative.

The CDR3 DNA follows: TGTGCCAGCAGTGCCTCGAGAGGTATAAGCAATCAGCCCCAGCATTTT. Translating it yields CASSASRGISNQPQHF. The V and J genes are TRBV6-1 and TRBJ1-5, with unresolved D. Germline CDR1 and CDR2: MNHNS and SASEGT. The CDR3 has 16 residues. V was trimmed by 4 bases and J by 1 base, leaving 14 bases between them.